This TCR beta chain is drawn from a study of OX40 agonist ivuxolimab in advanced cancers. In terms of the full investigation: Ivuxolimab, which targeted the costimulatory receptor OX40 (CD134), was an agonistic, fully human IgG2 monoclonal antibody. Partial responses were achieved by three dose-escalation patients, of whom one had hepatocellular carcinoma and two had cutaneous melanoma. Intravenous ivuxolimab was administered to patients every 2 weeks at six dose levels: 0.01, 0.1, 0.3, 1.5, 3 and 10 mg/kg. Of the 50 to 55 dose-escalation patients, hepatocellular carcinoma was present in approximately 20, melanoma in around 15, renal cell carcinoma in 9 and head and neck cancer in 9. The paper describes the monotherapy dose-escalation part (N ≈ 50 patients) of the phase I trial of ivuxolimab. The purpose of peripheral TCRbeta sequencing was to test whether ivuxolimab changed TCR sequence diversity and led to clonal T-cell expansion. Patients were allowed to have had prior anti-PD-1, anti-PD-L1 or anti-CTLA-4 therapy, and around two fifths of the dose-escalation patients had been treated with checkpoint inhibitors. The dose-escalation cohort was about 86% male with a mean age of 60 years, ranging from about 20 to 85.

The V and J ends are trimmed by 0 bases and 7 bases, leaving 16 bases between them. As encoded in the germline V gene, CDR1 is ENHRY while CDR2 is SYGVKD. The CDR3 goes from the cysteine to the phenylalanine over 15 residues. Only CDR3 DNA is held: 45 bases, read in frame from base 1. The trial excluded patients who had a history of autoimmune disease or were on systemic immunosuppression. Peripheral blood for TCR sequencing was drawn from every dose cohort at baseline, at cycle 4 day 1 and at cycle 7 day 1. Samples were obtained from an open-label, multicenter, first-in-human phase I dose-escalation trial of ivuxolimab. Adults with locally advanced or metastatic head and neck squamous cell, hepatocellular, melanoma or renal cell carcinoma were enrolled in the trial. Before TCR sequencing, CD4+ T cells and CD8+ T cells from peripheral blood were sorted into separate populations. What the research found in general, with its limitations: Low levels of normalized T-cell clonal expansion were also shown by some nonresponding patients. Clonal expansion of both CD4+ and CD8+ blood T cells was observed from baseline to week 6 at doses 0.1 to 3.0 mg/kg. In the 0.1-3.0 mg/kg groups, partial responders had among the lowest normalized peripheral clonal expansion, particularly in CD8+ T cells. Which antigens the clonally expanded peripheral T cells were specific for was not determined. After ivuxolimab, expanded clones were on average more numerous among CD8+ T cells than among CD4+ T cells.

A remark on this clone: Its antigen specificity is not known. The record has no base qualities; no much larger clone is one base away.

To sequence the TCRbeta CDR3 region, genomic DNA was isolated from the sorted cells. The immunoSEQ Assay was used to sequence the TCRbeta CDR3 regions. Here the immuneACCESS table is served through TCRdb, limited to in-frame sequences with V and J called. Missing clones are a known gap in these copies; in checked studies unresolved V genes cover under half, and the rest lacks a known reason. The sample profile shows 55,000 to 75,000 clones; approximately 86% of them were found once. The ten largest clones add up to around 6.4% of the sample. This receptor chain uses TRBV10-3 and TRBJ2-7; the D assignment is uncertain and may be TRBD1 or TRBD2, with 5 bases supporting each. Sequenced material: CD4+ or CD8+ T cells sorted from blood, taken in a trial of the OX40 agonist ivuxolimab. The source is an adult with an advanced solid tumor such as melanoma, head and neck, liver or kidney cancer. Here is the DNA: TGTGCCATCAGTGAGTCTATGGACGGGGCTACAGAGCAGTACTTC. The encoded protein is CAISESMDGATEQYF.